This T cell receptor (beta chain) was identified during a study of blood T cell repertoires in COVID-19 (dated by TCRdb to 2019 to 2021). General notes on the study: The collaborator samples originated in the United States, Italy and Spain and spanned the acute and convalescent phases of COVID-19. The material from the prospective study consisted of cDNA or gDNA derived from T cells, B-cell-depleted T cells, or PBMCs. Subjects who had been exposed to COVID-19, were actively infected with it, or had recovered from it provided the deeply sampled blood TCRbeta repertoires that made up the dataset. A freely available public database, intended as a resource for researchers studying the immune response to SARS-CoV-2, is where the repertoires were released. The samples were drawn from the first 160 participants of the ongoing ImmuneRACE study and from some 1,300 subjects provided by 6 global collaborators. Nearly every sample came with metadata listing a de-identified subject ID, COVID-19 status, age in years and sex. Where available, HLA class I and class II types were taken from metadata supplied by the sample provider and were not determined by assay-based typing.

Remarks on this clone: Its specific antigen is unknown. No base quality information exists; no much larger clone differs at one position.

Participants in the prospective study were aged roughly 18 to 89 years, lived in 20 to 25 United States geographic areas, and enrolled through a virtual design. In the prospective study, participants were assigned to cohorts based on the clinical history participants reported in a screening survey and a study questionnaire. Recovered participants in ImmuneRACE Cohort 3 were defined as having two consecutive negative NP/OP PCR tests, clearance from a healthcare professional, or resolution of symptoms. Each participant in the prospective study had whole blood, serum and a nasopharyngeal or oropharyngeal swab collected by mobile phlebotomists. Participants in the prospective study had the option to provide additional blood draws and questionnaires over a roughly two-month period. Before DNA extraction, blood samples from the prospective study were shipped at room temperature or frozen. The immunoSEQ Assay, a bias-controlled multiplex PCR, was used to amplify TCRbeta CDR3 regions from genomic DNA. In the original analysis: Within the assay, amplification of reference gene primers was used to estimate how many nucleated cells each sample contained. To quantify the absolute abundance of each unique TCRbeta CDR3 rearrangement, sequence reads were collapsed and filtered. For each sample, productive Simpson clonality was calculated by taking the square root of Simpson's diversity index across productive rearrangements. As stored in TCRdb, this immuneACCESS dataset retains in-frame rearrangements with V and J assigned. A fraction of the clones does not appear; measured against another copy, unresolved V genes explain less than half of the discrepancy, and the remainder lacks a known reason. V and J calls and clone size follow that table, whereas D and trimming were derived from the DNA. In this sample the table shows roughly 500,000 clones, about nine tenths of which occur a single time. The ten largest clones capture 6.5% to 8.5% of the sample.

Trimming removed 8 bases from V and 4 bases from J; the gene matches leave 15 bases unexplained. The CDR3, cysteine through phenylalanine, is 16 amino acids long. The retained sequence is limited to the CDR3, 48 bases, with the frame set at the first base. The germline V gene gives CDR1 as MNHNS and CDR2 as SASEGT. Study-wide conclusions, independent of this receptor: How much clinical and demographic metadata was included differed by source and by participant, and the metadata was provided uncurated.

This TCR derives from a woman aged 55-75 years who had recovered from COVID-19. This sequence uses TRBV6-1 and TRBJ1-2, and TRBD1 aligns with 8 junction nucleotides. Specimen: PBMCs or T cells enriched from blood (not recorded which). The nucleotides are TGTGCCAGCGGTGGGACAGGTTTCGACCGGGGCTATGGCTACACCTTC. Its protein is CASGGTGFDRGYGYTF.